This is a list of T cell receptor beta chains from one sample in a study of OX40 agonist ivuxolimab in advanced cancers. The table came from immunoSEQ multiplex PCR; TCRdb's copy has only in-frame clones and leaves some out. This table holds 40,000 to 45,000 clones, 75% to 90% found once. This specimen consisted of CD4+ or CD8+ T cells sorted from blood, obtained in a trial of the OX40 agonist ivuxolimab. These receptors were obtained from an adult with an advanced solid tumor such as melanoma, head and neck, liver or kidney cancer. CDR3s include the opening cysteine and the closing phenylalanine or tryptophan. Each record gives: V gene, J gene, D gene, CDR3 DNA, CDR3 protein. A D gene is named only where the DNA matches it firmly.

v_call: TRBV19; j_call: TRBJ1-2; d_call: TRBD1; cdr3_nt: TGTGCCAGTACCCTGGACAGGAACTATGGCTACACCTTC; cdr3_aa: CASTLDRNYGYTF
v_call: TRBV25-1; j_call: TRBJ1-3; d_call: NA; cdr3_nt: TGTGCCAGCAGTGCTAATTGGGAGGGCGAGCAGGTATATTTT; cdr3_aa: CASSANWEGEQVYF
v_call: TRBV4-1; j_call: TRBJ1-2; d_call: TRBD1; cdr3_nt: TGCGCCAGCAGCCCGGGACAGGGGGCTTTTGGCTACACCTTC; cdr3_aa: CASSPGQGAFGYTF
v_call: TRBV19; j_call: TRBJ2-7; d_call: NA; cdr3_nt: TGTGCCACCCAAACCCGGGGGAACGAGCAGTACTTC; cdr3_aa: CATQTRGNEQYF
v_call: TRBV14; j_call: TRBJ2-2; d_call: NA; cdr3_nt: TGTGCCAGCAGCAAGCGTCCCGTCGGCGGGGAGCTGTTTTTT; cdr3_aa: CASSKRPVGGELFF
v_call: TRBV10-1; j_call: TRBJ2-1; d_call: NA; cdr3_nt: TGCGCCAGCAGTGAAAGGGGCCATGAGCAGTTCTTC; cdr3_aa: CASSERGHEQFF
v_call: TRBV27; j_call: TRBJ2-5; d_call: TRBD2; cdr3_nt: TGTGCCAGCAGTTCACTAGCGGGAGCTAAAAAGACCCAGTACTTC; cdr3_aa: CASSSLAGAKKTQYF
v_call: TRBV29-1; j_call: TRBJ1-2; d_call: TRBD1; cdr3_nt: TGCAGCGTTGACAAAGGACAGGGCTATGGCTACACCTTC; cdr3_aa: CSVDKGQGYGYTF
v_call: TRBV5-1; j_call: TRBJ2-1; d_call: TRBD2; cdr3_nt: TGCGCCAGCAGCTTGGTCGCGGGAGGGCCCAATGAGCAGTTCTTC; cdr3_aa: CASSLVAGGPNEQFF
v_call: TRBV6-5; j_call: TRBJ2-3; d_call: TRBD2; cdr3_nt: TGTGCCATCACCGCGGGACTAGCGAACACAGATACGCAGTATTTT; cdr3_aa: CAITAGLANTDTQYF
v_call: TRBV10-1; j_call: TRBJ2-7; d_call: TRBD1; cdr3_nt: TGCGCCAGCAGTGGCCGGGACAGGGTGTACTTC; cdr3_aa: CASSGRDRVYF